This T cell receptor beta chain was found in a study of coeliac disease. Turning to the study itself: Refractory type I patients had no gluten-free diet response for over 12 months.

This clone was counted once. The protocol was immunoSEQ multiplex PCR, while the TCRdb copy is restricted to in-frame clones and leaves out a portion. This sample has over 9,000 clones, with 67% found just once. The source of this sequence is a woman aged 55-70 years with celiac disease. The specimen sequenced was lamina propria lymphocytes from the gut.

CDR3 sequence: CASSETGSSYEQYF. The CDR3 bases are TGTGCCAGCAGCGAAACCGGGAGTTCCTACGAGCAGTACTTC. The V gene is TRBV7-3, the J gene TRBJ2-7; a weak D match, TRBD2 (6 bases). The CDR3 loop spans 14 amino acids. Germline CDR1 is SGHTA and CDR2 is FQGTGA. The V end lost 5 bases, the J end lost 1 base, and 12 bases lay between the germline ends.